This entry lists 14 T cell receptor beta chains sequenced from one sample in a study of cytomegalovirus exposure and HLA in healthy donors (dated by TCRdb to 2016 to 2017). The library relied on the immunoSEQ multiplex PCR assay. For the multiplex PCR, a mixture combining 60 forward primers for TCR Vbeta segments and 13 reverse primers for TCR Jbeta segments was used. The immuneACCESS repertoire file appears here via TCRdb, limited to in-frame rearrangements. These files lack a portion of the clones; in checked studies, under half of the deficit traces to unresolved V genes, and the cause of the others is not known. Within this sample are approximately 110,000 clones, with 74% of them counted one time only. The top ten hold 2.6% of the sample. The sample consisted of PBMCs. These receptors were obtained from a man aged 45-60 years in good health and CMV-seropositive.

The genes are TRBV28 and TRBJ1-1; no definite D call. V was shortened by 5 bases and J by 11 bases, with 6 bases between the two germline ends. The germline V gene has CDR1 MDHEN and CDR2 SYDVKM. This CDR3 is 9 amino acids long. This CDR3 is CASSPGAFF. CDR3 in DNA: TGTGCCAGCAGTCCGGGGGCTTTCTTT.

This chain joins TRBV2 and TRBJ2-2; a possible D gene is TRBD2 (5 bases). Looked up from germline, CDR1 is SNHLY and CDR2 is FYNNEI. This CDR3 spans 13 amino acids. V gave up 9 bases and J gave up 5 bases, with 13 bases separating them. CDR3 residues: CASTASITGELFF. Written as DNA, the CDR3 is TGTGCCAGTACAGCTAGCATAACCGGGGAGCTGTTTTTT.

CDR3 DNA: TGTGCCAGCAGCCCAGGGACACTCTATGGCTACACCTTC. It is translated as CASSPGTLYGYTF. This chain connects TRBV28 to TRBJ1-2; tentative D call: TRBD1 (6 bases). CDR3 length: 13 amino acids. Germline CDR1 and CDR2: MDHEN and SYDVKM. V was clipped by 6 bases and J by 4 bases, with 12 bases between them.

The gene calls are TRBV5-1 and TRBJ1-1, with TRBD1 identical over 7 bases. V gave up 4 bases and J gave up 5 bases; unmatched junction bases: 23. Germline assignment: CDR1 SGHRS and CDR2 YFSETQ. The CDR3 is 19 residues long. The CDR3 nucleotides are TGCGCCAGCAGCCCCTTAGTGGGACAGCCCAGGGGGACGGGAACTGAAGCTTTCTTT. This sequence encodes CASSPLVGQPRGTGTEAFF.

J is TRBJ2-1 and V is TRBV25-1; 8 bases fit TRBD2. This CDR3 contains 14 residues. Germline V gives CDR1 MGHDK, CDR2 SYGVNS. The V segment lost 4 bases and the J segment 7 bases; nucleotides outside the gene matches: 6. The CDR3 region has the DNA TGTGCCAGCAGTGTAGCGGGGCCGGCGAATGAGCAGTTCTTC. Its translation is CASSVAGPANEQFF.

This clone came up a few times. The chain combines TRBV19 with TRBJ1-5, with 10 bases aligning to TRBD1. The CDR3 length is 13 residues. J lost 4 bases, V lost 11 bases, and 5 bases had no gene match. Looked up from germline, CDR1 is LNHDA and CDR2 is SQIVND (reference sequence). CDR3 DNA sequence: TGTGCCTGTCAGGGACAGGGGAATCAGCCCCAGCATTTT. Its protein product is CACQGQGNQPQHF.

The chain has TRBV9 and TRBJ2-1, with 12 positions matching TRBD2. The CDR3 length is 16 residues. After removal of 4 bases from V and 2 bases from J, the junction contained 4 bases not matched to a gene. CDR1 is SGDLS, CDR2 YYNGEE, per germline. The CDR3 loop reads CASSPRTSGTYNEQFF. The CDR3 bases are TGTGCCAGCAGCCCCCGGACTAGCGGGACCTACAATGAGCAGTTCTTC.

V is TRBV7-6 and J is TRBJ2-5; 8 bases are a match to TRBD1. V dropped 1 base and J dropped 5; count of bases not matched to a gene: 6. Per the germline V gene, CDR1 is SGHVS and CDR2 is FNYEAQ. The CDR3 is 15 amino acids. The DNA for the CDR3 is TGTGCCAGCAGCTTAGAAAACAGGGGGTATGAGACCCAGTACTTC. Protein sequence: CASSLENRGYETQYF.

The chain couples TRBV9 to TRBJ1-4, with D possibly matching TRBD1 (5 bases). This CDR3 is 14 amino acids long. V was clipped by 2 bases and J by 5 bases, with 10 bases between them. The V gene's germline CDR1 is SGDLS and CDR2 YYNGEE. CDR3 region: CASSVDSANEKLFF. As DNA, the CDR3 is TGTGCCAGCAGCGTCGACAGTGCGAATGAAAAACTGTTTTTT. Full variable domain (missing parts from reference TRBV9 and TRBJ1-4): DSGVTQTPKHLITATGQRVTLRCSPRSGDLSVYWYQQSLDQGLQFLIQYYNGEERAKGNILERFSAQQFPDLHSELNLSSLELGDSALYFCASSVDSANEKLFFGSGTQLSVL.

The chain is built from TRBV7-2 and TRBJ2-3; the D gene is possibly TRBD1 (6 bases). This CDR3 spans 14 amino acids. The V gene's germline CDR1 is SGHTA and CDR2 FQGNSA. V dropped 4 bases and J dropped 4 bases, with 12 bases sitting between them. The CDR3 DNA follows: TGTGCCAGCAGCTCCGCGAGACAGGCAGATACGCAGTATTTT. Translation gives CASSSARQADTQYF.

The gene calls are TRBV4-2 and TRBJ2-7, with a possible D match to TRBD2 (5 bases). Germline-derived CDR1 and CDR2 are LGHNA and YNFKEQ. The ends were cut back, 1 base at V and 5 bases at J, with 9 bases in the middle. The length of the CDR3 is 13 residues. The CDR3 sequence: CASSQGPADEQYF. The CDR3 DNA sequence: TGTGCCAGCAGCCAAGGCCCAGCGGACGAGCAGTACTTC.

This chain links TRBV9 with TRBJ1-1, with TRBD1 identical over 8 bases. V trimming: 4 bases; J trimming: 4 bases; junction bases outside the gene matches: 9. The CDR3 length is 15 residues. Germline values: CDR1 SGDLS, CDR2 YYNGEE. CDR3 region: CASSTSTGDSTEAFF. CDR3 DNA: TGTGCCAGCAGCACCTCGACAGGGGACAGCACTGAAGCTTTCTTT.

Only one count was recorded for this clone. V and J are TRBV5-1 and TRBJ2-2; TRBD2 agrees at 8 bases. Germline V gene sequence: CDR1 SGHRS, CDR2 YFSETQ. This CDR3 contains 17 residues. Trimming at V came to 4 bases and at J to 7 bases, leaving 15 bases not matched to a gene. The CDR3 DNA is TGCGCCAGCAGCACCCTTCCGGGACTAGGCTTCAGCGGGGAGCTGTTTTTT. Its translation: CASSTLPGLGFSGELFF. Full variable domain (outside the CDR3, taken from reference TRBV5-1 and TRBJ2-2): KAGVTQTPRYLIKTRGQQVTLSCSPISGHRSVSWYQQTPGQGLQFLFEYFSETQRNKGNFPGRFSGRQFSNSRSEMNVSTLELGDSALYLCASSTLPGLGFSGELFFGEGSRLTVL.

This sequence joins TRBV28 and TRBJ2-7; TRBD2 matches 10 bases. This CDR3 spans 19 amino acids. The V gene end was trimmed by 7 bases and the J gene end by 3 bases; junction bases not matched to a gene: 21. Germline V CDR1 and CDR2: MDHEN, SYDVKM. The CDR3 bases are TGTGCCAGCACCCAGGGGGCGCCCCTAGCGGGAGCCCCTATCTACGAGCAGTACTTC. Translating gives CASTQGAPLAGAPIYEQYF.